This TCR beta chain was observed in a study of blood T cells in healthy people across ages. The CDR3 sequence is 16 residues long. The V gene's germline CDR1 is SEHNR and CDR2 FQNEAQ (reference sequence). Study results and limitations: Samples with more naive T cells showed higher observed beta diversity.

As for this clonotype: Antigen unknown.

The authors ran a second PCR of roughly 7 to 11 cycles using a sample-barcoded 5' primer and a J-beta primer mix. Every cDNA molecule carried a tag from a template-switch adaptor bearing 12 random nucleotides. TCRdb independently ran MiXCR on the 5' RACE reads; one entry per CDR3 protein. The table lists about 830,000 distinct CDR3 sequences, 62% of them singletons. The receptor comes from a man aged 25-40 years in good health. V and J are TRBV7-9 and TRBJ2-1; maybe TRBD1 (6 bases). The assigned J gene may be wrong: the sequence end matches TRBJ2-7 better. Sequenced input: blood. CDR3 amino acids: CASRQFQGSSYNEQYF. The CDR3, as DNA: TGTGCCAGCAGACAGTTTCAGGGGAGCTCCTACAATGAGCAGTACTTC.